These 3 T cell receptor beta chains share one sample of origin, sequenced in a study of T cell changes during pregnancy in multiple sclerosis. The protocol was immunoSEQ multiplex PCR, while the TCRdb copy is restricted to in-frame clones and leaves out a portion. The table records about 68,000 clones, 92% of them present only once. The sequencing here drew on peripheral blood, taken in the second trimester of pregnancy. The receptors originated from a female donor in good health, enrolled as a control in a pregnancy study.

This clone came up once. The chain joins TRBV15 to TRBJ2-3, with TRBD2 matching over 12 bases. Looked up from germline, CDR1 is LNHNV and CDR2 is YYDKDF (reference sequence). The CDR3 has 18 residues. Trimming cost V 1 base and J 0 bases; bases outside gene matches: 5. The CDR3, as DNA: TGTGCCACCAGCAGAGGCCCGCTAGCGGGAGGGAGCACAGATACGCAGTATTTT. Translated, it gives CATSRGPLAGGSTDTQYF.

The chain couples TRBV9 to TRBJ2-5; 8 bases map to TRBD2. The trim removed 4 bases at V and 4 bases at J, leaving 9 bases unmatched. Germline loops: CDR1 SGDLS, CDR2 YYNGEE. This CDR3 region has 15 residues. In DNA form, the CDR3 reads TGTGCCAGCAGCCCCTGGACAGCGGGAGCAGAGACCCAGTACTTC. It specifies CASSPWTAGAETQYF.

The rearrangement links TRBV6-5 to TRBJ2-3; TRBD2 might be the D (5 bases). V lost 0 bases and J 4 bases, leaving 8 bases between the germline ends. This CDR3 has 14 amino acids. Looked up from germline, CDR1 is MNHEY and CDR2 is SVGAGI. The CDR3 sequence is CASSYSGVADTQYF. CDR3 DNA: TGTGCCAGCAGTTACTCGGGAGTGGCAGATACGCAGTATTTT.